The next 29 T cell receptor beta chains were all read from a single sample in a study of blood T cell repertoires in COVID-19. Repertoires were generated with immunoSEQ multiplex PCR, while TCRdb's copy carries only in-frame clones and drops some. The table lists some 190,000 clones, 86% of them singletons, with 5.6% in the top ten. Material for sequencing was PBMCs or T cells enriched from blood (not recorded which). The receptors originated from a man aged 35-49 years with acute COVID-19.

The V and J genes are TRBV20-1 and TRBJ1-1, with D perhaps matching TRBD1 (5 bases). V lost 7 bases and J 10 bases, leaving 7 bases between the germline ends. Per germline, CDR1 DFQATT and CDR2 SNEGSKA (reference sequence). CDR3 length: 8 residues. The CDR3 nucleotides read TGCAGTGTTGGGGCAGCTTTCTTT. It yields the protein CSVGAAFF.

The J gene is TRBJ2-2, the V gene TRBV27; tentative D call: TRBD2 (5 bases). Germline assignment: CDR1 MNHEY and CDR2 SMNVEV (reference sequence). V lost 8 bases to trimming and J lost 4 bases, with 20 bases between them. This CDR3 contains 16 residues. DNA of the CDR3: TGTGCCAGCCGACCTTGGCTGGGGAGAAGCACCGGGGAGCTGTTTTTT. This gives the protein CASRPWLGRSTGELFF.

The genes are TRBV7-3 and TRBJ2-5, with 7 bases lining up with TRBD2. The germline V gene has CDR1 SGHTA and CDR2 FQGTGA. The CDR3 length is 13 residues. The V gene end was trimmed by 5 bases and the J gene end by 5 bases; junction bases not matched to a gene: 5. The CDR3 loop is CASSQVRGETQYF. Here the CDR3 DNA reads TGTGCCAGCAGCCAGGTGCGGGGGGAGACCCAGTACTTC.

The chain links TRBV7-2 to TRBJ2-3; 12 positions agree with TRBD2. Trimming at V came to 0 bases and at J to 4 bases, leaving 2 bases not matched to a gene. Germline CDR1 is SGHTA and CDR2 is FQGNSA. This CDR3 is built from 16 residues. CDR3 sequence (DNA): TGTGCCAGCAGCTTAGCCGGACTAGCGGGACCAGATACGCAGTATTTT. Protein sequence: CASSLAGLAGPDTQYF.

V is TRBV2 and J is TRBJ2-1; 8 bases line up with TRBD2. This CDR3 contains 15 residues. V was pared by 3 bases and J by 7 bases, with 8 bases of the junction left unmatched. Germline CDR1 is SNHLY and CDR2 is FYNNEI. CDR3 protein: CASSDTAGVSNEQFF. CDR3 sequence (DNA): TGTGCCAGCAGTGATACAGCGGGAGTCTCTAATGAGCAGTTCTTC.

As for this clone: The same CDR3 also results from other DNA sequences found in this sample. The CDR3 sequence: CASSSLTGGGNQPQHF. The CDR3 DNA sequence: TGTGCCAGCAGTTCACTAACAGGGGGCGGGAATCAGCCCCAGCATTTT. This rearrangement joins TRBV28 to TRBJ1-5; 9 nucleotides line up with TRBD1. CDR1 is MDHEN and CDR2 is SYDVKM in the germline V gene. V was pared by 4 bases and J by 4 bases, with 8 bases of the junction left unmatched. The CDR3 is made up of 16 amino acids.

The CDR3 loop reads CASSQAGTGSEQYF. Written as DNA, the CDR3 is TGCGCCAGCAGCCAAGCGGGGACAGGGAGCGAGCAGTACTTC. The chain uses TRBV4-1 and TRBJ2-7; 9 bases match TRBD1. This CDR3 has 14 amino acids. Germline V gene data show CDR1 as MGHRA and CDR2 as YSYEKL. V gave up 1 base and J gave up 6 bases; unmatched junction bases: 4.

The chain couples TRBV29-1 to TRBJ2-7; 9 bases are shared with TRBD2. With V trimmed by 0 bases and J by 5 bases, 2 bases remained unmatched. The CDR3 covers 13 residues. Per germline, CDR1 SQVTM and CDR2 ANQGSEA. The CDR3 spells CSVEEVAGDEQYF. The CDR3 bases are TGCAGCGTTGAAGAGGTAGCGGGAGACGAGCAGTACTTC.

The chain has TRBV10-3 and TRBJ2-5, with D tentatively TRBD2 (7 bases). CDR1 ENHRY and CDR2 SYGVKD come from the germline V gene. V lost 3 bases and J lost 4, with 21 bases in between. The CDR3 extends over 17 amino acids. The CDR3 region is CAISEGAGARALETQYF. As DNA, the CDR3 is TGTGCCATCAGTGAAGGTGCGGGGGCCAGGGCATTAGAGACCCAGTACTTC.

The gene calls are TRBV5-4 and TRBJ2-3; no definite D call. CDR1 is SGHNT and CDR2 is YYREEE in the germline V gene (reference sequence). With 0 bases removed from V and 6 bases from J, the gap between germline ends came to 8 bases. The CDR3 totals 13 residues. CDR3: CASSLEVGDTQYF. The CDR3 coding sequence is TGTGCCAGCAGCTTGGAGGTCGGGGATACGCAGTATTTT.

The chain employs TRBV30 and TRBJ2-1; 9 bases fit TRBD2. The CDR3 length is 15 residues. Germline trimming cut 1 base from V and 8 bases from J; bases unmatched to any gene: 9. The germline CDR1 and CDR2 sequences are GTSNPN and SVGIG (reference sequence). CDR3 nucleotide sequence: TGTGCCTGGAGTGAGAGCGGGAGGTTTAGACATGAGCAGTTCTTC. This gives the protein CAWSESGRFRHEQFF.

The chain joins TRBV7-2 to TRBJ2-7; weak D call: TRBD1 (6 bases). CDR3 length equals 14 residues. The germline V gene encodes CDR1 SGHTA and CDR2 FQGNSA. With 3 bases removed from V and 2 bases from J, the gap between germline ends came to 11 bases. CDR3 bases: TGTGCCAGCAGCTTTTCAGGGGATCCCTACGAGCAGTACTTC. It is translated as CASSFSGDPYEQYF.

The CDR3 coding sequence is TGTGCCAGCAGTCCTGACAGGGACCCCTACAATGAGCAGTTCTTC. Residues: CASSPDRDPYNEQFF. V and J are TRBV6-5 and TRBJ2-1, with TRBD1 identical over 7 bases. From germline, CDR1 is MNHEY and CDR2 SVGAGI. After removal of 5 bases from V and 2 bases from J, the junction contained 6 bases not matched to a gene. CDR3 size: 15 residues.

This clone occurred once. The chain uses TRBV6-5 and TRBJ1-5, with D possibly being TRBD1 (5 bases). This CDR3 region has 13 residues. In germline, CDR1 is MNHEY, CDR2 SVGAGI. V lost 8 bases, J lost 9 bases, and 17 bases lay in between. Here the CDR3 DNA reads TGTGCCAGCGGAGGGGCCTCTGTGCGGCCCCAGCATTTT. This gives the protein CASGGASVRPQHF.

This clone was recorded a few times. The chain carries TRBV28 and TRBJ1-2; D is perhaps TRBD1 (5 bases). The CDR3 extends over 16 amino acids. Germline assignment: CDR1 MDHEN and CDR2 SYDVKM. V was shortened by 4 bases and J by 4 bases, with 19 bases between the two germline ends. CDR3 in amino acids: CASSSPGREGGYGYTF. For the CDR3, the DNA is TGTGCCAGCAGTTCCCCTGGCAGGGAAGGTGGCTATGGCTACACCTTC.

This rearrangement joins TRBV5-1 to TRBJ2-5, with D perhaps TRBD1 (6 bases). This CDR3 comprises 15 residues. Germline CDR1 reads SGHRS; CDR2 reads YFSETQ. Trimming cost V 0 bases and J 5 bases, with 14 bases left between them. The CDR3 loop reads CASSLGAGDGETQYF. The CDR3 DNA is TGCGCCAGCAGCTTGGGGGCAGGGGACGGGGAGACCCAGTACTTC.

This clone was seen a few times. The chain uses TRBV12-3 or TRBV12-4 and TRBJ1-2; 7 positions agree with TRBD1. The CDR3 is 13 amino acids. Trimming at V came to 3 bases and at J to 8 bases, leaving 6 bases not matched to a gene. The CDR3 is CASSLGRGRGYTF. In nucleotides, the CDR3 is TGTGCCAGCAGTTTGGGTAGGGGGCGAGGCTACACCTTC.

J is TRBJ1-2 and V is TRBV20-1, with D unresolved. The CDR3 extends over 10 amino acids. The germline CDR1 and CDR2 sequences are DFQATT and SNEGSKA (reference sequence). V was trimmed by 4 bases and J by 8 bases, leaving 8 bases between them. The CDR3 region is CSAKGGGYTF. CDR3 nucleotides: TGCAGTGCTAAGGGAGGGGGCTACACCTTC.

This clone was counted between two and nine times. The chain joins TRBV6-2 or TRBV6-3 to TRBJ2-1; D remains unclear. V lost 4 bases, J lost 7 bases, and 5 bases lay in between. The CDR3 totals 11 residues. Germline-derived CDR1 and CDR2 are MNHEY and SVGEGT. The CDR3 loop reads CASSFQNEQFF. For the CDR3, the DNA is TGTGCCAGCAGTTTTCAAAATGAGCAGTTCTTC.

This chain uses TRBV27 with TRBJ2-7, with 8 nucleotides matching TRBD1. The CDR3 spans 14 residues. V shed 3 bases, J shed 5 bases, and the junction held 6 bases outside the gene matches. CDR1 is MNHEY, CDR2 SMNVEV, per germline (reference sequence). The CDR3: CASSLWTGSDEQYF. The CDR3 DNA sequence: TGTGCCAGCAGTTTGTGGACAGGGTCTGACGAGCAGTACTTC.

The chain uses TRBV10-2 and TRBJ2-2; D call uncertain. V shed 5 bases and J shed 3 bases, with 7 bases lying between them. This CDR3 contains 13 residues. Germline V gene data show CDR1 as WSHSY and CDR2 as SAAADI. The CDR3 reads CASSSTDTGELFF. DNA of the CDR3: TGCGCCAGCAGTTCCACTGACACCGGGGAGCTGTTTTTT.

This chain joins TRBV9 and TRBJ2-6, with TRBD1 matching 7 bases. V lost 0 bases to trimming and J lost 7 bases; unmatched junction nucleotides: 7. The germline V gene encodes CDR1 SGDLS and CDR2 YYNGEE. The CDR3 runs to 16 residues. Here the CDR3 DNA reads TGTGCCAGCAGCGTAGACCAGGGGGATGGAGCCAACGTCCTGACTTTC. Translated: CASSVDQGDGANVLTF. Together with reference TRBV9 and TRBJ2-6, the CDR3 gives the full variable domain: DSGVTQTPKHLITATGQRVTLRCSPRSGDLSVYWYQQSLDQGLQFLIQYYNGEERAKGNILERFSAQQFPDLHSELNLSSLELGDSALYFCASSVDQGDGANVLTFGAGSRLTVL.

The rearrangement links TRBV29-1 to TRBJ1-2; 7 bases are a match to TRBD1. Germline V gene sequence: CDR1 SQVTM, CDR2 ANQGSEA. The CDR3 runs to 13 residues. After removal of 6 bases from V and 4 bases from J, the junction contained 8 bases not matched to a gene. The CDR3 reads CSVRQGLTYGYTF. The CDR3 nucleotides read TGCAGCGTAAGACAGGGTTTGACCTATGGCTACACCTTC. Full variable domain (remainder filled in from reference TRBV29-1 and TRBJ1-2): SAVISQKPSRDICQRGTSLTIQCQVDSQVTMMFWYRQQPGQSLTLIATANQGSEATYESGFVIDKFPISRPNLTFSTLTVSNMSPEDSSIYLCSVRQGLTYGYTFGSGTRLTVV.

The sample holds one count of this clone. This chain's CDR3 is CASRRGGSGNNEQFF. The CDR3 nucleotides are TGTGCCAGCAGGAGGGGAGGGAGCGGTAACAATGAGCAGTTCTTC. The chain recombines TRBV28 with TRBJ2-1; 7 bases line up with TRBD2. Germline assignment: CDR1 MDHEN and CDR2 SYDVKM. The CDR3 consists of 15 residues. The V segment lost 6 bases and the J segment 5 bases; nucleotides outside the gene matches: 10. The variable domain in full, with the rest retrieved from reference TRBV28 and TRBJ2-1, is DVKVTQSSRYLVKRTGEKVFLECVQDMDHENMFWYRQDPGLGLRLIYFSYDVKMKEKGDIPEGYSVSREKKERFSLILESASTNQTSMYLCASRRGGSGNNEQFFGPGTRLTVL.

CDR3 amino acids: CATSRGRGGANVLTF. The CDR3 coding sequence is TGTGCCACCAGCAGGGGAAGAGGGGGGGCCAACGTCCTGACTTTC. V gene TRBV15 combines with J gene TRBJ2-6; D is possibly TRBD2 (5 bases). V lost 3 bases and J lost 4, with 10 bases in between. CDR1 and CDR2 from the germline V gene are LNHNV and YYDKDF (reference sequence). This CDR3 has 15 amino acids.

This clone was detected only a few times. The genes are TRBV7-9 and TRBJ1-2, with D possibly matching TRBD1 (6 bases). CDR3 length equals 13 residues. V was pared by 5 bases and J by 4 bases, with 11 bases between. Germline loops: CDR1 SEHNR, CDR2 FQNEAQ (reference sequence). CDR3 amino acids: CASSPGRGYGYTF. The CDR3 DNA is TGTGCCAGCAGCCCTGGCAGGGGCTATGGCTACACCTTC.

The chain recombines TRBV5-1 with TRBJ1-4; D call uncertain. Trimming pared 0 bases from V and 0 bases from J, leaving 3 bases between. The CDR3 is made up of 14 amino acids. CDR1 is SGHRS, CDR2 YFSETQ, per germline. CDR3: CASSLGATNEKLFF. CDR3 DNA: TGCGCCAGCAGCTTGGGAGCAACTAATGAAAAACTGTTTTTT.

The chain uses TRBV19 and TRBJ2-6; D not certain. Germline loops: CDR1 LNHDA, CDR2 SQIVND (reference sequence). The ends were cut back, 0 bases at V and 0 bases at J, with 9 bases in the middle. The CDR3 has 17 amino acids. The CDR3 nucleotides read TGTGCCAGTAGTATAGATCTTCGCGCCTCTGGGGCCAACGTCCTGACTTTC. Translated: CASSIDLRASGANVLTF.

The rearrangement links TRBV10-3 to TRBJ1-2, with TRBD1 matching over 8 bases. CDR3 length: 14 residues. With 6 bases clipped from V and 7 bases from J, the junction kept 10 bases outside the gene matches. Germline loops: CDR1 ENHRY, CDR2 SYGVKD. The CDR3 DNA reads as TGTGCCATCAGAACAGGGCCGACAGGGGTTGGCTACACCTTC. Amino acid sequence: CAIRTGPTGVGYTF.